The 5 T cell receptor beta chains given below trace back to one sample, sequenced in a study of CD8 T cells in Susac syndrome. A quantity of 0.5 to 1 ug RNA underwent reverse transcription using random hexamers. TCRdb re-called the immunoSEQ multiplex PCR reads through MiXCR, storing one row per CDR3 protein. The table has some 210,000 distinct CDR3 sequences, 85% to 95% seen once. Sequenced: CD4+ T cells from PBMCs. These receptors were taken from a human donor with Susac syndrome.

The chain uses TRBV20-1 and TRBJ1-1; D gene uncertain. This CDR3 has 10 amino acids. The V gene lost 6 bases and the J gene lost 8 bases, with 10 bases spanning the gap. Germline assignment: CDR1 DFQATT and CDR2 SNEGSKA (reference sequence). The chain's CDR3 is CSAVGFEAFF. As DNA, the CDR3 is TGCAGTGCGGTAGGATTCGAAGCTTTCTTT.

The CDR3 protein is CASSPQGRGYEQYF. For the CDR3, the DNA is TGTGCCAGCAGCCCTCAGGGAAGGGGCTACGAGCAGTACTTC. J is TRBJ2-7 and V is TRBV5-4; possible D gene TRBD1, 5 bases. The CDR3 loop spans 14 amino acids. Per germline, CDR1 SGHNT and CDR2 YYREEE (reference sequence). V was shortened by 4 bases and J by 3 bases, with 14 bases between the two germline ends.

This chain connects TRBV4-3 to TRBJ1-5; D may be TRBD1 (6 bases). V was clipped by 1 base and J by 2 bases, with 6 bases between them. The CDR3 extends over 14 amino acids. Germline V gene data show CDR1 as LGHNA and CDR2 as YSLEER. The CDR3, as DNA: TGCGCCAGCAGCCAAGCAGGGGGCAATCAGCCCCAGCATTTT. Translating gives CASSQAGGNQPQHF.

The chain combines TRBV20-1 with TRBJ1-1; the D gene is possibly TRBD1 (5 bases). Trimming pared 5 bases from V and 4 bases from J, leaving 14 bases between. The CDR3 extends over 13 amino acids. The germline V gene encodes CDR1 DFQATT and CDR2 SNEGSKA (reference sequence). CDR3 DNA: TGCAGTGCTGAAACCGGGACGGCCACTGAAGCTTTCTTT. This sequence encodes CSAETGTATEAFF.

The chain links TRBV29-1 to TRBJ1-1; no clear D. Germline loops: CDR1 SQVTM, CDR2 ANQGSEA. V lost 5 bases and J 5 bases, leaving 15 bases between the germline ends. The CDR3 is made up of 13 amino acids. DNA of the CDR3: TGCAGCGTTATAAGGACGTGGGAGACTGAAGCTTTCTTT. Amino acid sequence: CSVIRTWETEAFF.